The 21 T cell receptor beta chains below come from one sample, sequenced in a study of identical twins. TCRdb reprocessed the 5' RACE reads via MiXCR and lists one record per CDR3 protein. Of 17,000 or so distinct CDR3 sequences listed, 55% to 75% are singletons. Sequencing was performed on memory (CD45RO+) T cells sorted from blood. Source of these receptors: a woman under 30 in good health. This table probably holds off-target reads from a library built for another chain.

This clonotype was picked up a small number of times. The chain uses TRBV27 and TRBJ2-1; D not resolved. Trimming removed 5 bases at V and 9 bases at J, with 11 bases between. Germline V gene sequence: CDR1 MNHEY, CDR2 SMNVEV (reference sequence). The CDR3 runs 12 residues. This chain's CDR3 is CASSRSYGEQFF. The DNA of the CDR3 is TGTGCCAGCAGTCGCTCGTACGGTGAGCAGTTCTTC.

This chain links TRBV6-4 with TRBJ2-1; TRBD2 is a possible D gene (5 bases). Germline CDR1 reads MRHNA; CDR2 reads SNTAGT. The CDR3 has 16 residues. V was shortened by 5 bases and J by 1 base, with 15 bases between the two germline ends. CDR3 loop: CASSLRDQASYNEQFF. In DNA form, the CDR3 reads TGTGCCAGCAGTCTTCGGGATCAAGCTTCCTACAATGAGCAGTTCTTC.

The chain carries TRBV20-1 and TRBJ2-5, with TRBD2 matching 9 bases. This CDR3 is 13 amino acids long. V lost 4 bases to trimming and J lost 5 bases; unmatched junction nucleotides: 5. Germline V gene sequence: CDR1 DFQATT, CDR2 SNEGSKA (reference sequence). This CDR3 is CSATRTSVETQYF. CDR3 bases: TGCAGTGCTACACGGACTAGCGTGGAGACCCAGTACTTC.

This chain's CDR3 is CSARDVRRFANEQFF. The CDR3 nucleotides read TGCAGTGCTAGGGATGTTCGGCGTTTCGCCAATGAGCAGTTCTTC. The chain couples TRBV20-1 to TRBJ2-1; no clear D gene. The length of the CDR3 is 15 residues. V lost 3 bases to trimming and J lost 6 bases, with 18 bases between them. The germline V gene has CDR1 DFQATT and CDR2 SNEGSKA (reference sequence).

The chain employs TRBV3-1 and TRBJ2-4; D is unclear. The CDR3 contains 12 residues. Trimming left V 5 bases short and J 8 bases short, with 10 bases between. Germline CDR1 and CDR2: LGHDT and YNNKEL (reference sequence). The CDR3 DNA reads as TGTGCCAGCAGCGACGTGGCGGACATTCAGTACTTC. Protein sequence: CASSDVADIQYF.

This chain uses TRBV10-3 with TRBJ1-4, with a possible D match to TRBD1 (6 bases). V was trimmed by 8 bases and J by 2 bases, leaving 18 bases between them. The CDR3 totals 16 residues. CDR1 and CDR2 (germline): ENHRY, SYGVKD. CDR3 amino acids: CAISDRGGLTNEKLFF. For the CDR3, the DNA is TGTGCCATCTCAGATCGAGGGGGATTGACTAATGAAAAACTGTTTTTT.

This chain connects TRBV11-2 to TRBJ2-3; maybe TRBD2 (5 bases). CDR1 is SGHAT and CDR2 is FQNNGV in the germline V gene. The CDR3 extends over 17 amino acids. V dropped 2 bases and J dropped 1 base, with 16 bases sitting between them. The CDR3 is CASSLPLRGWGTDTQYF. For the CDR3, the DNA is TGTGCCAGCAGCTTACCCCTACGGGGTTGGGGCACAGATACGCAGTATTTT.

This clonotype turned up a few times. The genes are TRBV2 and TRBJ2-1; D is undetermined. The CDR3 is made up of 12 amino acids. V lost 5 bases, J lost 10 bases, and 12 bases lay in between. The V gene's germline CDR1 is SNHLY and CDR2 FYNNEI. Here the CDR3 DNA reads TGTGCCAGCAGTTTATTAGCTCGCGAGCAGTTCTTC. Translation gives CASSLLAREQFF.

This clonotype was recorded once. The CDR3 sequence is CSVEKLVRVDNEQFF. Here the CDR3 DNA reads TGCAGCGTTGAAAAACTAGTGAGGGTCGACAATGAGCAGTTCTTC. V gene TRBV29-1 combines with J gene TRBJ2-1, with D perhaps TRBD2 (5 bases). This CDR3 has 15 amino acids. The ends were cut back, 2 bases at V and 5 bases at J, with 16 bases in the middle. The germline gives CDR1 SQVTM, CDR2 ANQGSEA.

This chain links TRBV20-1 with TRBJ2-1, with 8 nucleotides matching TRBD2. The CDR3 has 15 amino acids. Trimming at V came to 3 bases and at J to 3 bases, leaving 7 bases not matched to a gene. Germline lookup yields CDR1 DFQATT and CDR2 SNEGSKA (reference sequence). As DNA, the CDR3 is TGCAGTGCTAGTCGTGCTAGCGGGTACTACAATGAGCAGTTCTTC. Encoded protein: CSASRASGYYNEQFF.

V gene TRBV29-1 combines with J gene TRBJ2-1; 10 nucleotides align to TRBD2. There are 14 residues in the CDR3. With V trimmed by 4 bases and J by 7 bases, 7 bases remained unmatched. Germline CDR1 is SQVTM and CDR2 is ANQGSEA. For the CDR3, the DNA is TGCAGCGTTGGGGATCTAGCGGGAGATAATGAGCAGTTCTTC. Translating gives CSVGDLAGDNEQFF.

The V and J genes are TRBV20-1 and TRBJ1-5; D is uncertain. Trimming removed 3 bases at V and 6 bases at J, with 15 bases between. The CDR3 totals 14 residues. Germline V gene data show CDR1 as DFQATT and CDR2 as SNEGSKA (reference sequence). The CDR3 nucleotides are TGCAGTGCTAGTACCCCGGGAAATGGTCAGCCCCAGCATTTT. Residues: CSASTPGNGQPQHF.

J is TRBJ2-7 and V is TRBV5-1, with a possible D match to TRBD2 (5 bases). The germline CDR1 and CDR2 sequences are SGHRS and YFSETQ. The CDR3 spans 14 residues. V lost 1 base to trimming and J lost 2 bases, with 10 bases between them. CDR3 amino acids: CASSLRAEAYEQYF. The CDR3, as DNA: TGCGCCAGCAGCTTGAGAGCGGAGGCCTACGAGCAGTACTTC. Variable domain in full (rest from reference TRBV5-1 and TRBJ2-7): KAGVTQTPRYLIKTRGQQVTLSCSPISGHRSVSWYQQTPGQGLQFLFEYFSETQRNKGNFPGRFSGRQFSNSRSEMNVSTLELGDSALYLCASSLRAEAYEQYFGPGTRLTVT.

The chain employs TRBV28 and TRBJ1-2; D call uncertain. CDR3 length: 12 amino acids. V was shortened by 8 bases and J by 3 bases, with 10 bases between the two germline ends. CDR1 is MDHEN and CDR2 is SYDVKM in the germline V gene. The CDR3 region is CASLERHYGYTF. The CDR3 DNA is TGTGCCAGCCTAGAGAGGCACTATGGCTACACCTTC.

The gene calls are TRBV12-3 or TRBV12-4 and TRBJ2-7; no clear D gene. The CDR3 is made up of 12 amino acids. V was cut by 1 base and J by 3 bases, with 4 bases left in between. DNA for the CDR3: TGTGCCAGCAGTTTAGGCAACTACGAGCAGTACTTC. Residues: CASSLGNYEQYF.

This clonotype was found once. CDR3 DNA: TGTGCCAGCAGTTACTCCCAGCGACAGGCCGTGAACACCGGGGAGCTGTTTTTT. Its protein is CASSYSQRQAVNTGELFF. The rearrangement joins TRBV6-2 or TRBV6-3 to TRBJ2-2, with D tentatively TRBD1 (6 bases). Germline V CDR1 and CDR2: MNHEY, SVGEGT. Trimming cost V 0 bases and J 1 base, with 15 bases left between them. CDR3 length equals 18 residues.

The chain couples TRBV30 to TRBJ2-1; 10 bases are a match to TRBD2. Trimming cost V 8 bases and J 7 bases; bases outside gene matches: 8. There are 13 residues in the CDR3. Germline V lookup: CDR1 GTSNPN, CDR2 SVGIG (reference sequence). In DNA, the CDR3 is TGTGCCGTAGAGCGGGAGGGCTCGAATGAGCAGTTCTTC. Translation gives CAVEREGSNEQFF.

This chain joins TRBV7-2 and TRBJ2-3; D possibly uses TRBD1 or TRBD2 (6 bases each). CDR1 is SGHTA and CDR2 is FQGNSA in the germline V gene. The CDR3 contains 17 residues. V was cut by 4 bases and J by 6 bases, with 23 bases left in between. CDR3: CASSSSVGGPQGDTQYF. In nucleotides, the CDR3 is TGTGCCAGCAGCTCGAGTGTCGGGGGCCCCCAAGGGGATACGCAGTATTTT.

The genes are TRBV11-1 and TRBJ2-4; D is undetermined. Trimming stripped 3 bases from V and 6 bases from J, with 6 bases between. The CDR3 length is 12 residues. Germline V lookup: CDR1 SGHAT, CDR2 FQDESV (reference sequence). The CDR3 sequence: CASSFSRNIQYF. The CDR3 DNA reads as TGTGCCAGCAGCTTCAGTAGAAACATTCAGTACTTC.

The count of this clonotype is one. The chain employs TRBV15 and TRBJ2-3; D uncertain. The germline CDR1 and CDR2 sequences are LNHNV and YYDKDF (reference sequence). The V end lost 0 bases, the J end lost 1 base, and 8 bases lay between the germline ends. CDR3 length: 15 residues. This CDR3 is CATSRDAHGTDTQYF. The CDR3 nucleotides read TGTGCCACCAGCAGAGACGCCCACGGCACAGATACGCAGTATTTT. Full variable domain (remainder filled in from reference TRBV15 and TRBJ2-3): DAMVIQNPRYQVTQFGKPVTLSCSQTLNHNVMYWYQQKSSQAPKLLFHYYDKDFNNEADTPDNFQSRRPNTSFCFLDIRSPGLGDTAMYLCATSRDAHGTDTQYFGPGTRLTVL.

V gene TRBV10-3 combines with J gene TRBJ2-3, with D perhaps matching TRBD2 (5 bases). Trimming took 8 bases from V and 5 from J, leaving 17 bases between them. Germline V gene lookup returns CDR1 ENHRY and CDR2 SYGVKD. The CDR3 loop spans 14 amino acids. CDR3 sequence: CAILSGRKGDTQYF. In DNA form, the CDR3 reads TGTGCCATCCTTAGTGGGAGAAAGGGAGATACGCAGTATTTT.